The sequence of this T cell receptor (beta chain) was determined in a study of blood T cell repertoires in COVID-19. Study background: COVID-19 samples from acute and convalescent phases originated in the United States, Italy and Spain.

The table came from immunoSEQ multiplex PCR; TCRdb's copy has only in-frame clones and leaves some out. The table lists fewer than 500,000 clones, around 87% of them singletons. Sequencing input: PBMCs or T cells enriched from blood (not recorded which). This receptor was taken from a man aged 25 to 40 who had recovered from COVID-19.

CDR3 nucleotides: TGTGCCTGGAGTGTAATGGGAAGGGGGACAGAGACCCAGTACTTC. Amino acids: CAWSVMGRGTETQYF. The chain is built from TRBV30 and TRBJ2-5, with D maybe TRBD1 (6 bases). The CDR3 covers 15 residues. Per the germline V gene, CDR1 is GTSNPN and CDR2 is SVGIG (reference sequence). Trimming shortened V by 0 bases and J by 4 bases, and 15 bases separated the two germline ends.